This T cell receptor beta chain is from a study of patients and donors after allogeneic stem cell transplantation. This clonotype was counted between two and nine times. MiXCR, run by TCRdb on the RT-PCR reads, gives a single entry per CDR3 protein. The repertoire includes 70,000 to 85,000 distinct CDR3 sequences, 26% of them detected once, and more than 20% sits in the top ten. The V gene's germline CDR1 is DFQATT and CDR2 SNEGSKA (reference sequence). Between the trimmed V and J ends, which lost 6 bases and 2 bases, there was a span of 8 bases. CDR3 length equals 11 residues. The specimen was blood, either unsorted or a sorted T cell fraction (not recorded which). This clonotype was sampled from a human donor who was either an allogeneic HSCT recipient or a stem cell or donor lymphocyte infusion donor (not recorded which). It is not recorded whose cells these are; they may come from a transplant donor. The rearrangement links TRBV20-1 to TRBJ2-7, with D perhaps matching TRBD1 (6 bases). In DNA, the CDR3 is TGCAGTGCCGGACAGCCCTACGAGCAGTACTTC. This sequence encodes CSAGQPYEQYF.